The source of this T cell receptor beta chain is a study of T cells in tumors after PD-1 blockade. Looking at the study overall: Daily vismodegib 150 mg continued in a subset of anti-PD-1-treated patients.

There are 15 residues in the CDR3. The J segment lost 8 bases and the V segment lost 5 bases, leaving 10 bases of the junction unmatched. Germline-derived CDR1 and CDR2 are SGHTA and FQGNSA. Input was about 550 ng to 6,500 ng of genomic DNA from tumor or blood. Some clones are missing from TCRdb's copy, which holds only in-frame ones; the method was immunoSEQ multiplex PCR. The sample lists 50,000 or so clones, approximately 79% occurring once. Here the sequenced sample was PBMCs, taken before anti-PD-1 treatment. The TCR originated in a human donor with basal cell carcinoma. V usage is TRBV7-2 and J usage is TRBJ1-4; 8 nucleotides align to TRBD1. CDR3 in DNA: TGTGCCAGCAGCCCTCGGACAGGGACGCGCGAAAAACTGTTTTTT. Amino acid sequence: CASSPRTGTREKLFF.